This T cell receptor (beta chain) was documented in a study of patients and donors after allogeneic stem cell transplantation. Germline CDR1 and CDR2: SGDLS and YYNGEE. With 1 base clipped from V and 5 bases from J, the junction kept 1 base outside the gene matches. The CDR3 spans 14 residues. One entry per CDR3 protein results from TCRdb running MiXCR on the RT-PCR reads. The sample holds approximately 250,000 distinct CDR3 sequences; 13% to 15% are singletons and the top ten take around a tenth. The sequencing sample was made of blood, either unsorted or a sorted T cell fraction (not recorded which). The gene calls are TRBV9 and TRBJ2-3, with TRBD1 matching 10 bases. This clonotype was obtained from a human donor who was either an allogeneic HSCT recipient or a stem cell or donor lymphocyte infusion donor (not recorded which). It is not recorded whose cells these are; they may come from a transplant donor. The CDR3 bases are TGTGCCAGCAGCGTACGGGACAGGGGAGATACGCAGTATTTT. As protein: CASSVRDRGDTQYF.